Listed here is a single TCR beta chain. Its antigen is not identified. The V end lost 5 bases, the J end lost 4 bases, and 17 bases lay between the germline ends. The CDR3 length is 14 residues. Germline V gives CDR1 SQVTM, CDR2 ANQGSEA. This sample is drawn from a study of cytomegalovirus exposure and HLA in healthy donors. Study-level findings and limits: Most TCR beta V segments were productive about 90% or about 30% of the time in an earlier analysis.

Researchers ran the PCR with 60 Vbeta and 13 Jbeta primers. Profiled with immunoSEQ multiplex PCR; TCRdb holds only in-frame clones, not every one. The table lists under 200,000 clones, around 72% of them singletons. The chain is built from TRBV29-1 and TRBJ1-2, with D perhaps matching TRBD1 (5 bases). Sample: PBMCs. This receptor was identified in a female donor in good health and CMV-seronegative. CDR3 coding DNA: TGCAGCGTTTCAGGACACGGGGGAGGCTATGGCTACACCTTC. Amino acids: CSVSGHGGGYGYTF. Full variable domain (missing parts from reference TRBV29-1 and TRBJ1-2): SAVISQKPSRDICQRGTSLTIQCQVDSQVTMMFWYRQQPGQSLTLIATANQGSEATYESGFVIDKFPISRPNLTFSTLTVSNMSPEDSSIYLCSVSGHGGGYGYTFGSGTRLTVV.